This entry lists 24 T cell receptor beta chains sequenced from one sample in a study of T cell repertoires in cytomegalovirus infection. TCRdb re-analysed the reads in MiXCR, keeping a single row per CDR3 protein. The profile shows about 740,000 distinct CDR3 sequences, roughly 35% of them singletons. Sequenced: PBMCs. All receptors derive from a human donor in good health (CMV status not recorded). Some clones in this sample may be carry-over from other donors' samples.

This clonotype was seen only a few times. The CDR3 loop is CASSLFPGDTQYF. The DNA of the CDR3 is TGTGCCAGCAGCTTATTCCCCGGAGATACGCAGTATTTT. V gene TRBV7-2 combines with J gene TRBJ2-3; no clear D. The germline CDR1 and CDR2 sequences are SGHTA and FQGNSA. CDR3 length: 13 amino acids. V was cut by 2 bases and J by 5 bases, with 8 bases left in between.

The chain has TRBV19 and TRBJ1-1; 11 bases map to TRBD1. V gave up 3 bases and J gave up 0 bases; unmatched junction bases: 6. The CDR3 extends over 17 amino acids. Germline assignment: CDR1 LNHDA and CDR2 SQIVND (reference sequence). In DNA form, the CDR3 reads TGTGCCAGTAGTATGCGGACAGGGGGCGCGATGAACACTGAAGCTTTCTTT. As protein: CASSMRTGGAMNTEAFF.

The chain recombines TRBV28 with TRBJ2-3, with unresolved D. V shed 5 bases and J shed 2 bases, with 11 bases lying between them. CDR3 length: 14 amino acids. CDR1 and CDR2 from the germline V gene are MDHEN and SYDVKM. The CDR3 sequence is CASSDSGNTDTQYF. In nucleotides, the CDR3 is TGTGCCAGCAGTGATAGTGGGAACACAGATACGCAGTATTTT.

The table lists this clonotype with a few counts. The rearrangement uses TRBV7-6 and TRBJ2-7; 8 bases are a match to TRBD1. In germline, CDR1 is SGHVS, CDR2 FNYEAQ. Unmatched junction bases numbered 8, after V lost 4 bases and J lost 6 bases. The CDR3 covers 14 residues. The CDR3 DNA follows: TGTGCCAGCAGCTCGGAGGACAGGGTGGGCGAGCAGTACTTC. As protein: CASSSEDRVGEQYF.

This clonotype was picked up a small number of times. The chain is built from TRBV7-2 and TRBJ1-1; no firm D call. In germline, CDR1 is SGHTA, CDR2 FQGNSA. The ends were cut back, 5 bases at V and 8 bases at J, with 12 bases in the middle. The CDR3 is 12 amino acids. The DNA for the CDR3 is TGTGCCAGCAGCGCAACCGGACCCGAAGCTTTCTTT. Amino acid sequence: CASSATGPEAFF.

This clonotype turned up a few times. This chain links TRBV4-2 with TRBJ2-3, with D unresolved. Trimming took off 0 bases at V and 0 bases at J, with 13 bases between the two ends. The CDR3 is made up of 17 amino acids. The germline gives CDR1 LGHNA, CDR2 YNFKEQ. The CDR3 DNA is TGTGCCAGCAGCCAAGATCCTCCAGGAGATAGCACAGATACGCAGTATTTT. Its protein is CASSQDPPGDSTDTQYF.

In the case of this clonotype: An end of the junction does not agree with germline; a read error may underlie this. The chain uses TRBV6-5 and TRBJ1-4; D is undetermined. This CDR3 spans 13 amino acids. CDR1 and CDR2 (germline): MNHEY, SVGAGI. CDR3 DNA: TGTGCCAGCGGCGGCGGGTTTAATGAAAAAATGTTTTTT. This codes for CASGGGFNEKMFF.

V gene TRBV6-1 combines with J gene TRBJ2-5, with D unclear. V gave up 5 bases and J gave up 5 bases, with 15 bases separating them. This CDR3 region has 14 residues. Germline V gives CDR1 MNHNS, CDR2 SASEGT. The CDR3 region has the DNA TGTGCCAGCAGTTACCACTACTCGAGGGAGACCCAGTACTTC. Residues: CASSYHYSRETQYF.

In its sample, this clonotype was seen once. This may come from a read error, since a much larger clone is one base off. Written as DNA, the CDR3 is TGTGTCAGCAGTCCCGCGGTCACCGGGGAGCTGTTTTTT. This codes for CVSSPAVTGELFF. The chain carries TRBV11-3 and TRBJ2-2; D is undetermined. The germline gives CDR1 SGHNT, CDR2 YENEEA. The CDR3 spans 13 residues.

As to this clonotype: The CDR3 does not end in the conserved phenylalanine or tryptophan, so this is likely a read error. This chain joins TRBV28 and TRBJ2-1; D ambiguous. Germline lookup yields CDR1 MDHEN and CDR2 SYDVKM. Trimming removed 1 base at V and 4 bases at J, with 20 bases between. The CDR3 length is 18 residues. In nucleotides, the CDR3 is TGTGCCAGCAGTTTATACCCCATTATAACTCAGGCATACAATGAGCAGTTCTTA. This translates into CASSLYPIITQAYNEQFL.

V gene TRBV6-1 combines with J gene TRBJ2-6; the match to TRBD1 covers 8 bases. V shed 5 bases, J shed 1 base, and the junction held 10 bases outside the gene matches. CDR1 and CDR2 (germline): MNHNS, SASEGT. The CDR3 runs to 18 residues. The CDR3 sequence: CASSYAGDRGSGANVLTF. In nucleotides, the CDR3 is TGTGCCAGCAGTTACGCCGGCGACAGGGGTTCTGGGGCCAACGTCCTGACTTTC.

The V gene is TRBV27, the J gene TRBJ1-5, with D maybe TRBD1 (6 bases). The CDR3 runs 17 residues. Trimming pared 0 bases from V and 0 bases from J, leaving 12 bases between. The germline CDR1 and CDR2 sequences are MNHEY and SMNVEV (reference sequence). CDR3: CASSLSGDTYSNQPQHF. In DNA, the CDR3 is TGTGCCAGCAGTTTATCGGGGGACACTTATAGCAATCAGCCCCAGCATTTT.

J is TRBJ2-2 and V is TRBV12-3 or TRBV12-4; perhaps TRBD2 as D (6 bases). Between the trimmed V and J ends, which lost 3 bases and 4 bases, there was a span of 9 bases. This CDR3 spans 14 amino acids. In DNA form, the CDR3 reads TGTGCCAGCAGTTTCCGGGGGAGCACCGGGGAGCTGTTTTTT. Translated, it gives CASSFRGSTGELFF.

DNA of the CDR3: TGCAGTGCTAGAGACAAGCGGGGACGCACAGATACGCAGTATTTT. Translation: CSARDKRGRTDTQYF. The chain carries TRBV20-1 and TRBJ2-3; 7 nucleotides match TRBD2. The trim removed 0 bases at V and 1 base at J, leaving 4 bases unmatched. The CDR3 is 15 residues long. Germline V CDR1 and CDR2: DFQATT, SNEGSKA (reference sequence).

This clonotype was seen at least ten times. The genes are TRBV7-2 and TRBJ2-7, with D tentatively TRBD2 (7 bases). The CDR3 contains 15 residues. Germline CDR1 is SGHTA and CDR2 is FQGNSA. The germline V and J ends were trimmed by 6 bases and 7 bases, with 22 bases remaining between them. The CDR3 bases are TGTGCCAGCAGTTCGGGGGGCCCCTCCTTCGGGGAGCAGTACTTC. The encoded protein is CASSSGGPSFGEQYF.

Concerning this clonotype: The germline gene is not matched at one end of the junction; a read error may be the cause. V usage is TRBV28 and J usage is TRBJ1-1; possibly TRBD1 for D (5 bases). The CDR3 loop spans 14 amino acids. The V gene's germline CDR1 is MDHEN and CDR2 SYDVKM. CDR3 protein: CARSFDRGNTESFF. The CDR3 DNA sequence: TGTGCCAGAAGTTTTGACAGAGGGAACACTGAATCGTTCTTT.

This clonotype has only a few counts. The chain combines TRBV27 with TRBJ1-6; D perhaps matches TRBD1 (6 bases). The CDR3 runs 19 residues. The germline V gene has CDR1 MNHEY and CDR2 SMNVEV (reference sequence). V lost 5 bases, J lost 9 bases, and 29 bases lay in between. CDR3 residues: CASSVLQGPTFIGRSPLHF. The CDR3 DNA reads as TGTGCCAGCAGTGTCCTACAGGGCCCCACTTTTATTGGTCGTTCACCCCTCCACTTT.

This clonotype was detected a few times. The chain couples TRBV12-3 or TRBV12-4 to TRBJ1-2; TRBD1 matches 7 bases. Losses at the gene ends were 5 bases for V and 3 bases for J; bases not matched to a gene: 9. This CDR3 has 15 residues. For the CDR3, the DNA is TGTGCCAGCAGTCCTGGGCAGGGGGTCGACTATGGCTACACCTTC. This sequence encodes CASSPGQGVDYGYTF.

CDR3 sequence reads: CSAQAGVHNTDTQYF. For the CDR3, the DNA is TGCAGTGCCCAAGCGGGGGTCCACAACACAGATACGCAGTATTTT. This chain uses TRBV20-1 with TRBJ2-3, with 8 bases identical to TRBD2. In germline, CDR1 is DFQATT, CDR2 SNEGSKA (reference sequence). There are 15 residues in the CDR3. V was pared by 6 bases and J by 2 bases, with 10 bases of the junction left unmatched.

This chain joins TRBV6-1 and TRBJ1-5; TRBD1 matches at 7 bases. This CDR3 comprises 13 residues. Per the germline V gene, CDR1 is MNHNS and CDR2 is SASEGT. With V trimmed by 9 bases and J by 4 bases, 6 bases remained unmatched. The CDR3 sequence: CASVMTGNQPQHF. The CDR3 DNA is TGTGCCAGTGTAATGACAGGGAATCAGCCCCAGCATTTT.

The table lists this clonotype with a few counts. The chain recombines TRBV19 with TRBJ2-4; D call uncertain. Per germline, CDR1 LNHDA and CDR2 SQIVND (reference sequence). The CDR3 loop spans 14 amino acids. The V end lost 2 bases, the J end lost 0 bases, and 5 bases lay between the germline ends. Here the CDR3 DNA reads TGTGCCAGTAGTATAAGAGTAGCCAAAAACATTCAGTACTTC. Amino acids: CASSIRVAKNIQYF.

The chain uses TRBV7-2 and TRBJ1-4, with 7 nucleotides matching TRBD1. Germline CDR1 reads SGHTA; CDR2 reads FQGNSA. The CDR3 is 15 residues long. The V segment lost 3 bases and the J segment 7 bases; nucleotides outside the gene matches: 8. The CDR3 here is CASSFQTGRGEKLFF. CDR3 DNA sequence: TGTGCCAGCAGCTTCCAGACAGGGCGTGGTGAAAAACTGTTTTTT.

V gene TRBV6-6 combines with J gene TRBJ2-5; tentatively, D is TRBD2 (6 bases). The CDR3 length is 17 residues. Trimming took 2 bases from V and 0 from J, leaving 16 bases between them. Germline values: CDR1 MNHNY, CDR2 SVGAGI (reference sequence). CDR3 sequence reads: CASSYNPYRLDQETQYF. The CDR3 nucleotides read TGTGCCAGCAGTTACAATCCCTATCGACTAGACCAAGAGACCCAGTACTTC.

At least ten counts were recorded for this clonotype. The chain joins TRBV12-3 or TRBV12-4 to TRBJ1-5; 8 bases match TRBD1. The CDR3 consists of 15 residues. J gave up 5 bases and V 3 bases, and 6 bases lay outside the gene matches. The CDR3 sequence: CASSLMTGVDQPQHF. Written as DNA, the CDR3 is TGTGCCAGCAGTTTGATGACAGGGGTGGATCAGCCCCAGCATTTT.